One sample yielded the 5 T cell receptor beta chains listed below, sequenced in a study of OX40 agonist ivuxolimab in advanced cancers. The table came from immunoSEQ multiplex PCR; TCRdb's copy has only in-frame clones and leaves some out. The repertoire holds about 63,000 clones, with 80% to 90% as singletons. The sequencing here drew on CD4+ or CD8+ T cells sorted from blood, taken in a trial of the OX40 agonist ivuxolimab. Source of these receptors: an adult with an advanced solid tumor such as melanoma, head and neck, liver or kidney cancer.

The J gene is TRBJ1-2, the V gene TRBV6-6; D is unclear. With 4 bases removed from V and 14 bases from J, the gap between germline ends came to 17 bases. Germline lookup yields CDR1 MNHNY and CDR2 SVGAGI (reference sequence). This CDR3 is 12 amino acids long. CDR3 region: CASSWNTAPGTF. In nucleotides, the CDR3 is TGTGCCAGCAGTTGGAACACAGCCCCCGGGACCTTC.

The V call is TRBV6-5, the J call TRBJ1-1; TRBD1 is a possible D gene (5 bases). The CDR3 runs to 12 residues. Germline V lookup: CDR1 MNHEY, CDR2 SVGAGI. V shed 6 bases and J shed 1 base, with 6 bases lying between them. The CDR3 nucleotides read TGTGCCAGCAGAGACAGGAACACTGAAGCTTTCTTT. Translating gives CASRDRNTEAFF.

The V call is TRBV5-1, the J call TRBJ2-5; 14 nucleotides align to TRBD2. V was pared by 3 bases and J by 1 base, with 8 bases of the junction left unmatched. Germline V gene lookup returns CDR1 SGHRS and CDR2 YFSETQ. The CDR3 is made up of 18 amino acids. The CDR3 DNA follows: TGCGCCAGCAGCTACCTGGGACTAGCGGGGGCCCTCCAAGAGACCCAGTACTTC. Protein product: CASSYLGLAGALQETQYF.

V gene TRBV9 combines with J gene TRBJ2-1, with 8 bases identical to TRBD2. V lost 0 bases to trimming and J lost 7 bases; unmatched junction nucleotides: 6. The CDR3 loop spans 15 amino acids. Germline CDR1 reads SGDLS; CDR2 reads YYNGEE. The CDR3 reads CASSVAGGTSNEQFF. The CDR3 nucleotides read TGTGCCAGCAGCGTAGCGGGGGGGACGTCAAATGAGCAGTTCTTC.

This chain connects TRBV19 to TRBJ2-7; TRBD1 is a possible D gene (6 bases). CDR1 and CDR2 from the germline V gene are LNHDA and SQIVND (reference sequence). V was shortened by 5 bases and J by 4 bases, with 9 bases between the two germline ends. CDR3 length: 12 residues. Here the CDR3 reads CASSFGQYEQYF. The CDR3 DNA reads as TGTGCCAGTAGTTTCGGACAGTACGAGCAGTACTTC.